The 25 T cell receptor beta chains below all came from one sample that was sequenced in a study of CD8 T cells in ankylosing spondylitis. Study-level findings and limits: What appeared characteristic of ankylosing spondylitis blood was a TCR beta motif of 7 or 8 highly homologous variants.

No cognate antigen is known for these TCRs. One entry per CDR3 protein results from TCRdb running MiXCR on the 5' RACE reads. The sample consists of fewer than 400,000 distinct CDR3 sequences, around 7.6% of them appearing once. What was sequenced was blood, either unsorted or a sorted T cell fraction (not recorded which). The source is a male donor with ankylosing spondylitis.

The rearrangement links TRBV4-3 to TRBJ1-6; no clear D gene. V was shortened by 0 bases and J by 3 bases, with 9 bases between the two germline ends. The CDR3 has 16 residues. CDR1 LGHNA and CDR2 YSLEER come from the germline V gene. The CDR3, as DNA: TGCGCCAGCAGCCAAGAGTACAGCTACTATAATTCACCCCTCCACTTT. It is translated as CASSQEYSYYNSPLHF.

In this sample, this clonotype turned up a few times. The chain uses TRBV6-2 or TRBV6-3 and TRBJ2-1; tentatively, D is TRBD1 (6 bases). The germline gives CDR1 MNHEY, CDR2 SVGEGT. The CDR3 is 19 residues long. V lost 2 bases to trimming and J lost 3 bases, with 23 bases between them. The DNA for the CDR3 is TGTGCCAGCAGTTACCGACAGGTACCCTATCGAAACCTCTACAATGAGCAGTTCTTC. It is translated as CASSYRQVPYRNLYNEQFF.

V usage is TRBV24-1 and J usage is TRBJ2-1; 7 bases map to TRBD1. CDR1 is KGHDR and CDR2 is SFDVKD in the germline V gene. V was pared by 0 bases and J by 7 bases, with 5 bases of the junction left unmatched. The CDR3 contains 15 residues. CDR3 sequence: CATSDLQLGQNEQFF. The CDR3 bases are TGTGCCACCAGTGATTTGCAATTGGGACAGAATGAGCAGTTCTTC.

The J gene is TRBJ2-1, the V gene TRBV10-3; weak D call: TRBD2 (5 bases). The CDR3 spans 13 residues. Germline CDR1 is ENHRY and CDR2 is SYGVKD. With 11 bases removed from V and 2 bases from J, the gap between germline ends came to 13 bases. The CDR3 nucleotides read TGTGCCGTTACGGGGTTAACCTACAATGAGCAGTTCTTC. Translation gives CAVTGLTYNEQFF.

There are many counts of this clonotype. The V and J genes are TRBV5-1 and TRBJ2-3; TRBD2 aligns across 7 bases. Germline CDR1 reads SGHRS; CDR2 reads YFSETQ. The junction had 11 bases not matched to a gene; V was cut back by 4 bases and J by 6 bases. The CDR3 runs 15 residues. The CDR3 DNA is TGCGCCAGCAGCCCCAGCGGGACTTGGGGGGATACGCAGTATTTT. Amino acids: CASSPSGTWGDTQYF.

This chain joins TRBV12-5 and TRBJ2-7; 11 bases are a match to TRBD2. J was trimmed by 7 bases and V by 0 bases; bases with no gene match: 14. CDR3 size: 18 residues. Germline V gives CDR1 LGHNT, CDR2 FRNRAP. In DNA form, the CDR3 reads TGTGCTAGTGGTTTGGTATCCCAGACTAGCGGGACCGTAGGGGAGCAGTACTTC. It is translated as CASGLVSQTSGTVGEQYF.

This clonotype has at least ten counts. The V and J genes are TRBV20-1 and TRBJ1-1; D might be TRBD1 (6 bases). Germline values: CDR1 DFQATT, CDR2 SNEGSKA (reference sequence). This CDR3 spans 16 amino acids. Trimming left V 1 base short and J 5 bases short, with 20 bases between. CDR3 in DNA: TGCAGTGCTAGAGTCCCCTTGGTGGGGGCTAGGACTGAAGCTTTCTTT. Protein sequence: CSARVPLVGARTEAFF.

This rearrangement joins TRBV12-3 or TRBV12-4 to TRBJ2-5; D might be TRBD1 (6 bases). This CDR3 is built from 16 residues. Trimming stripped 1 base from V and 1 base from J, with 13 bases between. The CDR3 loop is CASSLGLDRAQETQYF. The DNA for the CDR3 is TGTGCCAGCAGTTTAGGGCTGGACAGAGCCCAAGAGACCCAGTACTTC.

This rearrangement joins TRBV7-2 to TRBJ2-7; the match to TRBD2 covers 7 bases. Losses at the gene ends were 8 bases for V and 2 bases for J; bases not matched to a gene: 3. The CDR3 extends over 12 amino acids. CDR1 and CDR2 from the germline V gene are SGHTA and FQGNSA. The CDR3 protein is CASGRVTYEQYF. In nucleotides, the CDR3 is TGTGCCAGCGGGAGGGTAACCTACGAGCAGTACTTC.

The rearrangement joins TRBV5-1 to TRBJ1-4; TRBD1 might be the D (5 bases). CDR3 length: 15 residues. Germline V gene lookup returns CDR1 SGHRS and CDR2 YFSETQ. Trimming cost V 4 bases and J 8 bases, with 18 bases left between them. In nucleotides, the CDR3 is TGCGCCAGCAGCGAACAGGAACCGCCCAACGAAAAACTGTTTTTT. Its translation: CASSEQEPPNEKLFF.

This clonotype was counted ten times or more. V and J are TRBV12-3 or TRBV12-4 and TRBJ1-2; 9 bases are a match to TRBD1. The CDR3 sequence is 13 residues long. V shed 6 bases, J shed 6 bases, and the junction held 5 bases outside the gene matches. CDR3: CASRGTGWDGYTF. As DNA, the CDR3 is TGTGCCAGCAGGGGGACAGGGTGGGATGGCTACACCTTC.

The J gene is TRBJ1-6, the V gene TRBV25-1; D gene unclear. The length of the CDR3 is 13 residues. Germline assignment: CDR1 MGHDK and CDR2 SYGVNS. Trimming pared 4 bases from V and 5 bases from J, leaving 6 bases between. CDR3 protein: CASSAVNNSPLHF. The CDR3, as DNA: TGTGCCAGCAGTGCTGTCAATAATTCACCCCTCCACTTT.

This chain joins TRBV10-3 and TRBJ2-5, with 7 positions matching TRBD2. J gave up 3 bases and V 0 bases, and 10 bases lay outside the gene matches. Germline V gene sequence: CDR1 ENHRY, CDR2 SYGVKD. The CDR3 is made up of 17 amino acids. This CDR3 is CAISESLYTSAKETQYF. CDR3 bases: TGTGCCATCAGTGAGTCCCTATACACTAGCGCCAAAGAGACCCAGTACTTC.

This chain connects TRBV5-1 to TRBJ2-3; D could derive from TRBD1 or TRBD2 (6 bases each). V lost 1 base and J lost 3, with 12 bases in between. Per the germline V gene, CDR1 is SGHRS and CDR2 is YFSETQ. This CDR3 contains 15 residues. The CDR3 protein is CASSLRGLRTDTQYF. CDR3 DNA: TGCGCCAGCAGCTTGCGGGGGCTGAGGACAGATACGCAGTATTTT.

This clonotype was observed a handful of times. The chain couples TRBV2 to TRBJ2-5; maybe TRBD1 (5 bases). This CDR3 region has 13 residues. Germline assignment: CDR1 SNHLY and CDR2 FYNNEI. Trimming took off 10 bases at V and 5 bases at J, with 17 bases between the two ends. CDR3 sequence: CATPGPAGETQYF. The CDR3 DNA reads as TGTGCCACCCCTGGGCCCGCAGGGGAGACCCAGTACTTC.

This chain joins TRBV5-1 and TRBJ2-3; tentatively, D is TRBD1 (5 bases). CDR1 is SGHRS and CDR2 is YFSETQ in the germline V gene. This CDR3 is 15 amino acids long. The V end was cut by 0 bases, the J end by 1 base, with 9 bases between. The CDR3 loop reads CASSLVGAGTDTQYF. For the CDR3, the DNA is TGCGCCAGCAGCTTGGTTGGGGCTGGCACAGATACGCAGTATTTT.

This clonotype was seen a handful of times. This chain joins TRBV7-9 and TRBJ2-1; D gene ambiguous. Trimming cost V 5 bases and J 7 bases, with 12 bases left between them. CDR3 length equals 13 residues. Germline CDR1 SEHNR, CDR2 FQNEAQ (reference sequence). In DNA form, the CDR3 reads TGTGCCAGCAGCATACAACAGAATAATGAGCAGTTCTTC. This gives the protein CASSIQQNNEQFF.

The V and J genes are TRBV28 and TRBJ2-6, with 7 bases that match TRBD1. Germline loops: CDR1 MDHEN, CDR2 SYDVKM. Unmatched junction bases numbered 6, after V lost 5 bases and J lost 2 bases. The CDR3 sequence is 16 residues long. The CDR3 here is CASSTPTGAGANVLTF. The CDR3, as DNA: TGTGCCAGCAGTACGCCAACAGGGGCTGGGGCCAACGTCCTGACTTTC. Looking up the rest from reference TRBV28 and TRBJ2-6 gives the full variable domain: DVKVTQSSRYLVKRTGEKVFLECVQDMDHENMFWYRQDPGLGLRLIYFSYDVKMKEKGDIPEGYSVSREKKERFSLILESASTNQTSMYLCASSTPTGAGANVLTFGAGSRLTVL.

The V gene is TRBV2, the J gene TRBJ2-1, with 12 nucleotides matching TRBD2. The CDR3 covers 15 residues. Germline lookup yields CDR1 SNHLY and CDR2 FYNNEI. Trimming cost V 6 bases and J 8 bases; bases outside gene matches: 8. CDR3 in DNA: TGTGCCAGCAGCGTGACTAGCGGGAGTATCTATGAGCAGTTCTTC. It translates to CASSVTSGSIYEQFF.

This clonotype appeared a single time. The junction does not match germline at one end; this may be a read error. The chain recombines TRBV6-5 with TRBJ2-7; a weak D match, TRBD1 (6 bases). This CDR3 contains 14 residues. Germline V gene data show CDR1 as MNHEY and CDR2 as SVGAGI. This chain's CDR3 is CASSYRRGSYGQYF. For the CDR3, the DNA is TGTGCCAGCAGTTACCGCAGGGGTTCCTACGGGCAGTACTTC.

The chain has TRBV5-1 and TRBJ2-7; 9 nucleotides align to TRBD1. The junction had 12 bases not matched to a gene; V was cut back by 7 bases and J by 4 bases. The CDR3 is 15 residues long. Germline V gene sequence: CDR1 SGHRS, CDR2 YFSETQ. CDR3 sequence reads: CASGLTGTGRYEQYF. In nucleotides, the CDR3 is TGCGCCAGCGGGCTAACCGGGACAGGGCGTTACGAGCAGTACTTC.

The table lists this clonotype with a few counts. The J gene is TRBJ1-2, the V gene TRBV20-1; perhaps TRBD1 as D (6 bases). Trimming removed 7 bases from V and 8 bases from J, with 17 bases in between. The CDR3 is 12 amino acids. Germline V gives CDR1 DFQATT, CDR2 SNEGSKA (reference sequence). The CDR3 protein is CSVSGANRGYTF. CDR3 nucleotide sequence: TGCAGTGTTTCAGGGGCAAATCGGGGCTACACCTTC.

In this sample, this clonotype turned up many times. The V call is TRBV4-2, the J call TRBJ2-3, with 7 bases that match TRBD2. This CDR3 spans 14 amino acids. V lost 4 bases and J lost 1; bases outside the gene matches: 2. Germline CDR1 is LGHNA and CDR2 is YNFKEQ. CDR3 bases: TGTGCCAGCAGCCGCGGACTAGGCACAGATACGCAGTATTTT. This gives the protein CASSRGLGTDTQYF.

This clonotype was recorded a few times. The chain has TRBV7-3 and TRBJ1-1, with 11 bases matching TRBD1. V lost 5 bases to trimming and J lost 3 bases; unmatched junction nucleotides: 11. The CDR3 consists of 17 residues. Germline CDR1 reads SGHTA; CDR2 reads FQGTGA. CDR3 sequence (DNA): TGTGCCAGCAGCGAAACCCAGGGACAGGGGGGGGACACTGAAGCTTTCTTT. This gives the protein CASSETQGQGGDTEAFF. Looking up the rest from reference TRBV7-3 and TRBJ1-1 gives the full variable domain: GAGVSQTPSNKVTEKGKYVELRCDPISGHTALYWYRQSLGQGPEFLIYFQGTGAADDSGLPNDRFFAVRPEGSVSTLKIQRTERGDSAVYLCASSETQGQGGDTEAFFGQGTRLTVV.

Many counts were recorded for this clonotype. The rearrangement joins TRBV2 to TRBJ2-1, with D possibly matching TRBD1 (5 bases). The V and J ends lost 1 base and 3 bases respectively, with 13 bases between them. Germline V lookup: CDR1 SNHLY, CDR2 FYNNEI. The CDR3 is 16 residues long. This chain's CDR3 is CASSEGTARGYNEQFF. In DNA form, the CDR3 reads TGTGCCAGCAGTGAAGGGACGGCTAGGGGCTACAATGAGCAGTTCTTC.